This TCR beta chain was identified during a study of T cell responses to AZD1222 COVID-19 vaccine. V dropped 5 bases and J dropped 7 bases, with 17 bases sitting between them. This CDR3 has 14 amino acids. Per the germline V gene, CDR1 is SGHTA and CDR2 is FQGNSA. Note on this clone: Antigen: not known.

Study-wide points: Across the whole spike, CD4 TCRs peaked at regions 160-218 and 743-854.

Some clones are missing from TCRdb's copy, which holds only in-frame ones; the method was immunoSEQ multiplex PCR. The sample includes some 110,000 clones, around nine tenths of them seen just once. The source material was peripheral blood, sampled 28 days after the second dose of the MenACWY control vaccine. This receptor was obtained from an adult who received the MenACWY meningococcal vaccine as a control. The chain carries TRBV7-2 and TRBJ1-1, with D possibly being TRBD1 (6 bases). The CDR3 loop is CASSPDRWTLEAFF. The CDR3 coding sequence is TGTGCCAGCAGCCCCGACAGGTGGACCCTTGAAGCTTTCTTT.